These T cell receptor beta chains were read from a single sample in a study of Ad26.COV2.S vaccination and SARS-CoV-2 variants. Libraries were prepared by immunoSEQ multiplex PCR; TCRdb keeps only in-frame clonotypes and omits some of them. Altogether fewer than 600,000 clones are present, about nine tenths being singletons, with the ten largest covering 1.5% to 2%. Sequenced material: peripheral blood, taken in a trial of Ad26.COV2.S vaccine versus placebo. These receptors were obtained from a person aged 18 to 65 who received the Ad26.COV2.S COVID-19 vaccine or a placebo. Each CDR3 is given with its conserved first and last residue. A D gene is named only where the DNA matches it firmly. The size entry is marked missing in some rows and otherwise reads once, few, many or a size class.

d_call j_call v_call clone_size cdr3_aa cdr3_nt
NA TRBJ2-1 TRBV6-4 NA CASSDGDTPYNEQFF TGTGCCAGCAGTGATGGGGACACTCCCTACAATGAGCAGTTCTTC
NA TRBJ1-2 TRBV2 NA CASSSYTSGGYTF TGTGCCAGCAGTTCGTACACATCGGGTGGCTACACCTTC
NA TRBJ2-5 TRBV27 NA CASSGEGYETQYF TGTGCCAGCAGTGGAGAGGGGTATGAGACCCAGTACTTC
TRBD2 TRBJ2-7 TRBV4-2 NA CASSRRGTSGGYEQYF TGTGCCAGCAGCCGAAGAGGGACTAGCGGGGGTTACGAGCAGTACTTC
NA TRBJ2-5 TRBV10-3 NA CAISESESRADGETQYF TGTGCCATCAGTGAGTCTGAAAGCCGGGCGGATGGGGAGACCCAGTACTTC
NA TRBJ2-6 TRBV18 NA CASSPGISGANVLTF TGTGCCAGCTCACCAGGGATCTCTGGGGCCAACGTCCTGACTTTC
NA TRBJ2-7 TRBV29-1 NA CSVEVRDGYEQYF TGCAGCGTTGAAGTTCGAGACGGATACGAGCAGTACTTC
NA TRBJ1-2 TRBV15 NA CATSRGGSNYGYTF TGTGCCACCAGCAGAGGGGGGTCTAACTATGGCTACACCTTC
NA TRBJ2-1 TRBV19 NA CASSPQGWNEQFF TGTGCCAGTAGCCCTCAGGGATGGAATGAGCAGTTCTTC
NA TRBJ1-1 TRBV13 NA CASTIGGTGGTEAFF TGTGCCAGCACCATAGGGGGGACTGGAGGCACTGAAGCTTTCTTT
TRBD1 TRBJ1-5 TRBV6-1 once CASSEKTGVQPQHF TGTGCCAGCAGTGAAAAAACAGGGGTACAGCCCCAGCATTTT
NA TRBJ2-1 TRBV2 NA CASSNYQYNEQFF TGTGCCAGCAGCAACTACCAGTACAATGAGCAGTTCTTC
TRBD1 TRBJ1-5 TRBV19 NA CASTYRDRGNQPQHF TGTGCCAGTACCTACCGGGACAGGGGCAATCAGCCCCAGCATTTT
NA TRBJ2-7 TRBV5-4 NA CASRIVGGPLSEQYF TGTGCCAGCAGAATAGTGGGGGGCCCCCTTAGCGAGCAGTACTTC
NA TRBJ2-2 TRBV24-1 NA CATSPGGTANTGELFF TGTGCCACCAGCCCAGGGGGGACCGCGAACACCGGGGAGCTGTTTTTT
TRBD2 TRBJ2-7 TRBV7-9 NA CASSTGLADLTYEQYF TGTGCCAGCAGCACGGGACTAGCGGACCTTACCTACGAGCAGTACTTC